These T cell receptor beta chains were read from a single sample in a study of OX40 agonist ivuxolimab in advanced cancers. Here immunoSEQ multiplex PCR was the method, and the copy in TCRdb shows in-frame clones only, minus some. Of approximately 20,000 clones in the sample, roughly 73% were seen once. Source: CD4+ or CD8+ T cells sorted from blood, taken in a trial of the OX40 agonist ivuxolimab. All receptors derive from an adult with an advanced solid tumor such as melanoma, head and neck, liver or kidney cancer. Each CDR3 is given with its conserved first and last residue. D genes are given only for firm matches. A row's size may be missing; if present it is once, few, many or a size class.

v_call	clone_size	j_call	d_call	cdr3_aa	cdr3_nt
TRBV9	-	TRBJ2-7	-	CASSVAAQGTYEQYF	TGTGCCAGCAGCGTAGCCGCGCAGGGAACCTACGAGCAGTACTTC
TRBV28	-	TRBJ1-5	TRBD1	CASSLYRGSNQPQHF	TGTGCCAGCAGTTTATACAGGGGATCCAATCAGCCCCAGCATTTT
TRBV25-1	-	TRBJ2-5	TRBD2	CASSGLAGGKETQYF	TGTGCCAGCAGTGGACTAGCGGGGGGGAAAGAGACCCAGTACTTC
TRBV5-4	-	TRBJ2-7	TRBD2	CASSSTSGPYEQYF	TGTGCCAGCAGCTCGACTAGCGGCCCATACGAGCAGTACTTC
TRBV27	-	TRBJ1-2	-	CASRNRDGKGGYTF	TGTGCCAGCAGGAACAGGGATGGAAAGGGGGGCTACACCTTC
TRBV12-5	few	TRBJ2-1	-	CASGLEGAYNEQFF	TGTGCTAGTGGTTTGGAGGGGGCCTACAATGAGCAGTTCTTC
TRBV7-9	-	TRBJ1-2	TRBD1	CASSSTGVENYGYTF	TGTGCCAGCAGCTCGACAGGGGTAGAGAACTATGGCTACACCTTC
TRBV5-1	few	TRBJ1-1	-	CASSLGYTEAFF	TGCGCCAGCAGCCTTGGTTACACTGAAGCTTTCTTT
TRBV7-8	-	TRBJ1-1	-	CASSPNRAGYTEAFF	TGTGCCAGCAGCCCCAACCGGGCCGGGTACACTGAAGCTTTCTTT
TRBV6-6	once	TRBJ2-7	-	CASSPLFGGDEQYF	TGTGCCAGCAGCCCGCTTTTTGGTGGGGACGAGCAGTACTTC
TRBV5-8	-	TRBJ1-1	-	CASRLRRRSTEAFF	TGTGCCAGCAGGTTAAGGCGCCGGAGCACTGAAGCTTTCTTT
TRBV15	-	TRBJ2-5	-	CATSSEGSIQETQYF	TGTGCCACCAGCAGTGAGGGTTCGATACAAGAGACCCAGTACTTC
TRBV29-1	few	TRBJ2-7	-	CSVEDQGRDYEQYF	TGCAGCGTTGAAGATCAAGGGCGCGACTACGAGCAGTACTTC
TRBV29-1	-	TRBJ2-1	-	CSVNLRADYNEQFF	TGCAGCGTTAACCTTCGGGCAGATTACAATGAGCAGTTCTTC
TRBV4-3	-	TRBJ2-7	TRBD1	CASSSGTGAYEQYF	TGCGCCAGCAGCTCTGGGACAGGGGCCTACGAGCAGTACTTC
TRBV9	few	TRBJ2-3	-	CASSVGRRSTDTQYF	TGTGCCAGCAGCGTAGGGCGGCGGAGCACAGATACGCAGTATTTT
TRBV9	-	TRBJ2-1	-	CASSVFEGPSYNEQFF	TGTGCCAGCAGCGTTTTCGAAGGACCTTCGTACAATGAGCAGTTCTTC
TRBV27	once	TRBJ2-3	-	CASTSQGRTDTQYF	TGTGCCAGCACTTCGCAGGGGCGCACAGATACGCAGTATTTT
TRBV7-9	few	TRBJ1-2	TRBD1	CASRRQGEGYTF	TGTGCCAGCAGAAGACAGGGGGAAGGCTACACCTTC
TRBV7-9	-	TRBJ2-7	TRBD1	CASSRTGDHEQYF	TGTGCCAGCAGCCGCACAGGGGATCACGAGCAGTACTTC
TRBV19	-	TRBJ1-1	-	CASSTPEYMNTEAFF	TGTGCCAGTAGTACCCCGGAGTATATGAACACTGAAGCTTTCTTT
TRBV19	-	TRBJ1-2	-	CASSIDLGWSYGYTF	TGTGCCAGTAGTATAGATCTGGGCTGGAGCTATGGCTACACCTTC
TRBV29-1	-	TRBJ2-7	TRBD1	CSVVWAGGPYEQYF	TGCAGCGTTGTTTGGGCAGGGGGCCCCTACGAGCAGTACTTC
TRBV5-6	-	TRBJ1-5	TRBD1	CASSWTGYPNQPQHF	TGTGCCAGCAGCTGGACAGGGTACCCAAATCAGCCCCAGCATTTT
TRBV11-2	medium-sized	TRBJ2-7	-	CASSLDPREQYF	TGTGCCAGCAGCTTAGACCCCAGGGAGCAGTACTTC
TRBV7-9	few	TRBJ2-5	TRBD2	CASSLGAGGQETQYF	TGTGCCAGCAGCTTAGGAGCGGGGGGCCAAGAGACCCAGTACTTC
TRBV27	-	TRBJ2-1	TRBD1	CATPLGRDRANDEQFF	TGTGCCACCCCCTTGGGGCGGGACAGGGCGAATGATGAGCAGTTCTTC
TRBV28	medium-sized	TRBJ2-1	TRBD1	CASSPGTGGEQFF	TGTGCCAGCAGTCCCGGGACAGGGGGTGAGCAGTTCTTC
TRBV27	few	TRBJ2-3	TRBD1	CASSLDGTGVRTDTQYF	TGTGCCAGCAGTTTAGACGGGACAGGGGTTCGCACAGATACGCAGTATTTT
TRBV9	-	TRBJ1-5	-	CASSVGSGGDQPQHF	TGTGCCAGCAGCGTAGGTTCAGGAGGGGATCAGCCCCAGCATTTT
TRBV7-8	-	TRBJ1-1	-	CASSFGQLNTEAFF	TGTGCCAGCAGCTTCGGACAGCTGAACACTGAAGCTTTCTTT
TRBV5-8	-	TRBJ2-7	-	CASSLALRGGYEQYF	TGTGCCAGCAGCTTGGCCCTGAGGGGGGGCTACGAGCAGTACTTC
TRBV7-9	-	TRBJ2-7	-	CASSLGQRVSYEQYF	TGTGCCAGCAGCTTAGGGCAGCGAGTCTCCTACGAGCAGTACTTC
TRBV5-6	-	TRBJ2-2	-	CAGTGPGELFF	TGTGCCGGAACAGGGCCCGGGGAGCTGTTTTTT
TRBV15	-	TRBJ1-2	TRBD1	CATSRDLRDRGDYGYTF	TGTGCCACCAGCAGAGATCTGCGGGACAGGGGGGATTATGGCTACACCTTC
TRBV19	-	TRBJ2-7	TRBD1	CASSHRGQENEQYF	TGTGCCAGTAGCCATAGGGGACAGGAGAATGAGCAGTACTTC
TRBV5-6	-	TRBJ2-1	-	CASSFGGGDEQFF	TGTGCCAGCAGCTTCGGGGGTGGGGATGAGCAGTTCTTC
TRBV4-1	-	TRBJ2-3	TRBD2	CASSQDAGSGVIDTQYF	TGCGCCAGCAGCCAAGATGCGGGTAGCGGGGTAATCGATACGCAGTATTTT
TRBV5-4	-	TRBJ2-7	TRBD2	CASSSLALAGDYEQYF	TGTGCCAGCAGCTCCTTGGCACTAGCGGGAGACTACGAGCAGTACTTC
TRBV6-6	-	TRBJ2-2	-	CASSYGRRRRSGELFF	TGTGCCAGCAGTTACGGGCGGCGTAGGAGGTCCGGGGAGCTGTTTTTT
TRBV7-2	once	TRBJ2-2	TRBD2	CASSILAGGFTGELFF	TGTGCCAGCAGCATCCTAGCGGGGGGCTTTACCGGGGAGCTGTTTTTT
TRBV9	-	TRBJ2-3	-	CASSTYEALTSTDTQYF	TGTGCCAGCAGCACCTATGAGGCACTCACTAGCACAGATACGCAGTATTTT
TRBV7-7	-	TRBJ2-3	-	CASSLGVGDTQYF	TGTGCCAGCAGCTTAGGGGTAGGAGATACGCAGTATTTT
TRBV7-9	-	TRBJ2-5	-	CASSLSLGQGGETQYF	TGTGCCAGCAGCTTATCCCTCGGGCAGGGTGGGGAGACCCAGTACTTC
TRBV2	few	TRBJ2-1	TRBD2	CASGLAGDYNEQFF	TGTGCCAGCGGGCTAGCGGGAGATTACAATGAGCAGTTCTTC